These 28 T cell receptor beta chains came from one sample sequenced in a study of blood T cells in healthy people across ages. The authors ran a second PCR of about 7 to 12 cycles using a sample-barcoded 5' primer and a J-beta primer mix. TCRdb reanalysed the 5' RACE reads using MiXCR and keeps one entry per CDR3 protein. The table includes about 2 million distinct CDR3 sequences, 49% detected once. Source material: blood. The receptors were sampled from a middle-aged woman in good health.

This clonotype has only a few counts. The gene calls are TRBV29-1 and TRBJ2-4; D gene ambiguous. This CDR3 has 13 amino acids. With 0 bases removed from V and 3 bases from J, the gap between germline ends came to 6 bases. Per the germline V gene, CDR1 is SQVTM and CDR2 is ANQGSEA. The CDR3 spells CSVEDAFKNIQYF. The CDR3 region has the DNA TGCAGCGTTGAAGACGCCTTCAAAAACATTCAGTACTTC.

The chain links TRBV28 to TRBJ2-4; maybe TRBD2 (5 bases). This CDR3 region has 14 residues. Germline assignment: CDR1 MDHEN and CDR2 SYDVKM. V dropped 3 bases and J dropped 3 bases, with 9 bases sitting between them. CDR3 protein: CASSFLGSKNIQYF. The CDR3 region has the DNA TGTGCCAGCAGTTTTCTGGGGAGCAAAAACATTCAGTACTTC. Using reference TRBV28 and TRBJ2-4 for the parts outside the CDR3, the full variable domain is DVKVTQSSRYLVKRTGEKVFLECVQDMDHENMFWYRQDPGLGLRLIYFSYDVKMKEKGDIPEGYSVSREKKERFSLILESASTNQTSMYLCASSFLGSKNIQYFGAGTRLSVL.

This clonotype was picked up a small number of times. This sequence joins TRBV5-1 and TRBJ2-5; possible D gene TRBD1, 6 bases. Germline lookup yields CDR1 SGHRS and CDR2 YFSETQ. Trimming shortened V by 0 bases and J by 4 bases, and 16 bases separated the two germline ends. This CDR3 has 16 amino acids. DNA of the CDR3: TGCGCCAGCAGCTTGGCCGAGGCAGGGGCCGGAGAGACCCAGTACTTC. Protein sequence: CASSLAEAGAGETQYF.

The CDR3 reads CASSPQAGQLYEQYF. CDR3 nucleotides: TGTGCCAGCAGTCCGCAAGCGGGACAGCTCTACGAGCAGTACTTC. V is TRBV6-5 and J is TRBJ2-7; TRBD1 or TRBD2 may be the D gene (7 bases each). This CDR3 spans 15 amino acids. V dropped 5 bases and J dropped 3 bases, with 17 bases sitting between them. Germline V gene lookup returns CDR1 MNHEY and CDR2 SVGAGI.

The count of this clonotype is one. The junction departs from the called germline gene at one end, perhaps through a read error. The rearrangement links TRBV7-2 to TRBJ2-1, with a possible D match to TRBD1 (5 bases). Germline CDR1 and CDR2: SGHTA and FQGNSA. The CDR3 sequence is 15 residues long. The CDR3 DNA reads TGTGCCAGCAGCTTGGGGCGGACCTCCTGCAATGAGCAGTTCTTC. This gives the protein CASSLGRTSCNEQFF.

This clonotype was picked up a small number of times. The chain combines TRBV10-3 with TRBJ2-7, with D uncertain. Per the germline V gene, CDR1 is ENHRY and CDR2 is SYGVKD. Trimming left V 3 bases short and J 4 bases short, with 16 bases between. The CDR3 loop spans 15 amino acids. The CDR3 protein is CAISDHNTTPYEQYF. The CDR3, as DNA: TGTGCCATCAGTGACCATAACACCACTCCATACGAGCAGTACTTC.

With respect to this clonotype: This may stem from a read error, because a much larger clone lies one nucleotide away. The genes are TRBV20-1 and TRBJ2-5; 14 bases map to TRBD2. This CDR3 region has 16 residues. Losses at the gene ends were 1 base for V and 11 bases for J; bases not matched to a gene: 12. Germline CDR1 is DFQATT and CDR2 is SNEGSKA (reference sequence). This CDR3 reads CSARVATSGGASEQYF. The CDR3 region has the DNA TGCAGTGCTAGAGTGGCGACTAGCGGGGGGGCGAGTGAGCAGTACTTC.

This sequence joins TRBV28 and TRBJ2-6; D possibly corresponds to TRBD1 (6 bases). Germline V gene lookup returns CDR1 MDHEN and CDR2 SYDVKM. With 1 base removed from V and 2 bases from J, the gap between germline ends came to 12 bases. The CDR3 totals 17 residues. This CDR3 reads CASSLSQGLAGANVLTF. The CDR3 bases are TGTGCCAGCAGTTTATCACAGGGATTAGCTGGGGCCAACGTCCTGACTTTC.

This clonotype has only a few counts. The chain is built from TRBV12-3 or TRBV12-4 and TRBJ1-2; TRBD1 is a possible D gene (6 bases). Trimming took off 1 base at V and 2 bases at J, with 11 bases between the two ends. The CDR3 totals 15 residues. The CDR3 is CASSLDPGQNYGYTF. The CDR3 DNA is TGTGCCAGCAGTTTAGATCCTGGACAGAACTATGGCTACACCTTC.

This clonotype was detected only a few times. The rearrangement uses TRBV29-1 and TRBJ2-3, with D perhaps TRBD1 or TRBD2 (5 bases each). Trimming took off 0 bases at V and 8 bases at J, with 21 bases between the two ends. CDR1 and CDR2 (germline): SQVTM, ANQGSEA. This CDR3 has 16 amino acids. DNA of the CDR3: TGCAGCGTTGAAGAACAGGCCCGGGGTTCTATAGGTACGCAGTATTTT. This gives the protein CSVEEQARGSIGTQYF.

CDR3 protein: CASSQEPLEGGGSSGANVLTF. Written as DNA, the CDR3 is TGCGCCAGCAGCCAAGAGCCGCTAGAGGGGGGCGGATCCTCTGGGGCCAACGTCCTGACTTTC. The chain links TRBV4-1 to TRBJ2-6; D could derive from TRBD1 or TRBD2 (6 bases each). The V end was cut by 0 bases, the J end by 0 bases, with 21 bases between. The CDR3 covers 21 residues. From germline, CDR1 is MGHRA and CDR2 YSYEKL.

The chain uses TRBV28 and TRBJ1-1; unclear D gene. Germline-derived CDR1 and CDR2 are MDHEN and SYDVKM. The V end was cut by 6 bases, the J end by 8 bases, with 10 bases between. This CDR3 region has 11 residues. In nucleotides, the CDR3 is TGTGCCAGCAGAGGGTCCGGGGAAGCTTTCTTT. Residues: CASRGSGEAFF.

V usage is TRBV27 and J usage is TRBJ2-5; TRBD2 aligns across 7 bases. Trimming removed 10 bases from V and 2 bases from J; junction bases left unmatched: 7. The CDR3 is 13 residues long. The V gene's germline CDR1 is MNHEY and CDR2 SMNVEV (reference sequence). CDR3 in DNA: TGTGCCACTCTGGGGGGGGAGCAAGAGACCCAGTACTTC. The encoded protein is CATLGGEQETQYF.

The rearrangement links TRBV15 to TRBJ1-2, with 8 bases that match TRBD1. Unmatched junction bases numbered 13, after V lost 7 bases and J lost 3 bases. CDR3 length: 16 residues. Germline V gene lookup returns CDR1 LNHNV and CDR2 YYDKDF (reference sequence). The CDR3 sequence is CATNHETGALDYGYTF. The CDR3 coding sequence is TGTGCCACCAACCATGAGACAGGGGCGTTGGACTATGGCTACACCTTC.

The chain couples TRBV20-1 to TRBJ2-1; TRBD2 aligns across 7 bases. Germline CDR1 and CDR2: DFQATT and SNEGSKA (reference sequence). Unmatched junction bases numbered 9, after V lost 5 bases and J lost 5 bases. The CDR3 loop spans 14 amino acids. The CDR3 nucleotides read TGCAGTGCTCCGAACGACCTAGCGGACAATGAGCAGTTCTTC. It is translated as CSAPNDLADNEQFF.

The chain uses TRBV19 and TRBJ1-2; 8 bases align to TRBD1. The trim removed 8 bases at V and 6 bases at J, leaving 17 bases unmatched. This CDR3 is built from 16 residues. Germline loops: CDR1 LNHDA, CDR2 SQIVND (reference sequence). The CDR3 nucleotides read TGTGCCAGTGAAAAGGTCGTCGAAACAGGGGGAAATGGCTACACCTTC. Encoded protein: CASEKVVETGGNGYTF.

This clonotype was detected a few times. The V and J genes are TRBV20-1 and TRBJ1-1; the match to TRBD1 covers 7 bases. The germline V gene has CDR1 DFQATT and CDR2 SNEGSKA (reference sequence). The CDR3 sequence is 16 residues long. V dropped 0 bases and J dropped 0; count of bases not matched to a gene: 7. The CDR3 protein is CSARDLQGTVNTEAFF. The CDR3 DNA is TGCAGTGCTAGAGACCTACAGGGGACTGTGAACACTGAAGCTTTCTTT.

The chain is built from TRBV4-3 and TRBJ2-1; the D is unclear. CDR3 length: 17 amino acids. The V and J ends lost 0 bases and 0 bases respectively, with 12 bases between them. Per the germline V gene, CDR1 is LGHNA and CDR2 is YSLEER. The CDR3 spells CASSQDRAKLSYNEQFF. The CDR3 DNA reads as TGCGCCAGCAGCCAAGATCGTGCCAAACTCTCCTACAATGAGCAGTTCTTC.

In its sample, this clonotype was seen a few times. This rearrangement joins TRBV28 to TRBJ2-5, with a possible D match to TRBD1 (6 bases). The CDR3 is 15 amino acids. The germline V gene has CDR1 MDHEN and CDR2 SYDVKM. The germline V and J ends were trimmed by 5 bases and 4 bases, with 17 bases remaining between them. In DNA, the CDR3 is TGTGCCAGCAGTCCTTCTGTGGGGGCGGGAGAGACCCAGTACTTC. It translates to CASSPSVGAGETQYF.

V gene TRBV4-3 combines with J gene TRBJ2-3; TRBD2 might be the D (6 bases). Germline CDR1 reads LGHNA; CDR2 reads YSLEER. The V end was cut by 5 bases, the J end by 7 bases, with 19 bases between. The CDR3 length is 15 residues. CDR3 sequence reads: CASSLGGTETNTQYF. The DNA of the CDR3 is TGCGCCAGCAGCTTGGGCGGGACGGAGACCAATACGCAGTATTTT.

This clonotype was observed a handful of times. This CDR3 is CASSLSGQSRNYEQYF. The CDR3 DNA is TGTGCCAGCAGCTTGTCTGGACAGTCCCGGAACTACGAGCAGTACTTC. The chain combines TRBV7-2 with TRBJ2-7, with a possible D match to TRBD1 (6 bases). The germline V gene has CDR1 SGHTA and CDR2 FQGNSA. This CDR3 contains 16 residues. Trimming took off 3 bases at V and 3 bases at J, with 18 bases between the two ends.

The CDR3 loop is CASTQGSNEQYF. In DNA, the CDR3 is TGTGCCAGCACCCAGGGGTCCAACGAGCAGTACTTC. The rearrangement links TRBV7-2 to TRBJ2-7; the D gene is possibly TRBD1 (6 bases). The CDR3 contains 12 residues. From germline, CDR1 is SGHTA and CDR2 FQGNSA. Trimming took off 7 bases at V and 5 bases at J, with 12 bases between the two ends.

This rearrangement joins TRBV27 to TRBJ1-2; D is undetermined. V was cut by 10 bases and J by 4 bases, with 19 bases left in between. The CDR3 consists of 14 residues. From germline, CDR1 is MNHEY and CDR2 SMNVEV (reference sequence). CDR3 amino acids: CATQITATGYGYTF. The CDR3, as DNA: TGTGCCACCCAGATCACAGCGACGGGCTATGGCTACACCTTC.

The chain uses TRBV7-9 and TRBJ1-5; D unresolved. Germline V gives CDR1 SEHNR, CDR2 FQNEAQ (reference sequence). Between the trimmed V and J ends, which lost 1 base and 0 bases, there was a span of 7 bases. This CDR3 is built from 15 residues. The CDR3 region is CASSLGAPSNQPQHF. As DNA, the CDR3 is TGTGCCAGCAGCTTAGGGGCACCTAGCAATCAGCCCCAGCATTTT.

The V and J genes are TRBV6-2 or TRBV6-3 and TRBJ2-1; 9 nucleotides line up with TRBD1. The CDR3 is made up of 14 amino acids. The germline V gene has CDR1 MNHEY and CDR2 SVGEGT. V trimming: 6 bases; J trimming: 9 bases; junction bases outside the gene matches: 9. The CDR3 nucleotides read TGTGCCAGCAGACCCCGGGACAGGGTTCCTGAGCAGTTCTTC. It yields the protein CASRPRDRVPEQFF.

The chain has TRBV25-1 and TRBJ1-1; D unclear. The V and J ends lost 4 bases and 7 bases respectively, with 7 bases between them. Germline assignment: CDR1 MGHDK and CDR2 SYGVNS. The CDR3 loop spans 11 amino acids. CDR3 bases: TGTGCCAGCAGTGCCCGCCTTGAAGCTTTCTTT. It specifies CASSARLEAFF.

This chain uses TRBV20-1 with TRBJ2-3, with 9 bases fitting TRBD2. CDR3 length: 16 residues. Germline lookup yields CDR1 DFQATT and CDR2 SNEGSKA (reference sequence). With 1 base clipped from V and 1 base from J, the junction kept 6 bases outside the gene matches. The CDR3 DNA reads TGCAGTGCTAGAGGTTTTAGCGGGGGACGCACAGATACGCAGTATTTT. Amino acids: CSARGFSGGRTDTQYF.

This clonotype was found once. Relative to the germline gene, one junction end is altered; a read error may explain this. The chain uses TRBV5-1 and TRBJ2-3; maybe TRBD1 (6 bases). CDR1 is SGHRS, CDR2 YFSETQ, per germline. This CDR3 comprises 16 residues. CDR3 loop: CASSLTGRSSTDTLYF. The DNA of the CDR3 is TGCGCCAGCAGCTTAACAGGGAGATCTAGCACAGATACGCTGTATTTT.